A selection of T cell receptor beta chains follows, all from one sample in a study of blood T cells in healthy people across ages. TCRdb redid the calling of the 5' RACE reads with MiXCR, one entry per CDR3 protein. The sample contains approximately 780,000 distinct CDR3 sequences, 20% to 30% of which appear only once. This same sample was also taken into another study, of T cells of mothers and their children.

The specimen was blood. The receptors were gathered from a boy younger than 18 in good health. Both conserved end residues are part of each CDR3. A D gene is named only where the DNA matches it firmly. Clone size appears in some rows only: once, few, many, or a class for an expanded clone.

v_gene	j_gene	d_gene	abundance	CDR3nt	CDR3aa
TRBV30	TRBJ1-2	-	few	TGTGCCTGGGTGCCACAAGCTAACTATGGCTACACCTTC	CAWVPQANYGYTF
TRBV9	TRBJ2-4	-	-	TGTGCCAGCAGCGTAGCGGCAGGATGGAACATTCAGCACTTC	CASSVAAGWNIQHF
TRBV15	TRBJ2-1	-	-	TGTGCCACCAGCATGTATTTAGTATACAATGAGCAGTTCTTC	CATSMYLVYNEQFF
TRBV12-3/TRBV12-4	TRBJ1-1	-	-	TGTGCCAGCAGTCTCCTCTCTTCTGAAGCTTTCTTT	CASSLLSSEAFF
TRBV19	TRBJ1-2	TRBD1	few	TGTGCCAGTACCTGGGGTTCGGGACAGAACTATGGCTGCACCTTC	CASTWGSGQNYGCTF
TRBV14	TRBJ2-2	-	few	TGTGCCAGCAGCCAAGATACCGGGGGGCCATACCGGCTCACCGGGGAGCTGTTTTTT	CASSQDTGGPYRLTGELFF
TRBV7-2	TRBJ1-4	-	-	TGCGCCAGCAGCTTAAGTCTCCGAGAAACTGAAAAACTGTTTTTT	CASSLSLRETEKLFF
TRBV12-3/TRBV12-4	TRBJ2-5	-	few	TGTGCCAGCAGTCTGCGGACAGAAGAGGAGACCCAGTACTTC	CASSLRTEEETQYF
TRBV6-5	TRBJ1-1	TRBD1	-	TGTGCCAGCAGTCGGCGGGACAGGTCTAACTGGGGAGCTTTCTTT	CASSRRDRSNWGAFF
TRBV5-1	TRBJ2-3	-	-	TGCGCCAGCAGCTTAAAATTGAACACAGATACGCAGTATTTT	CASSLKLNTDTQYF
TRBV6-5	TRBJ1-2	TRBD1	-	TGTGCCAGCACCCCCCAGGGGGACACTAACTATGGCTACACCTTC	CASTPQGDTNYGYTF
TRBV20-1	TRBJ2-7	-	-	TGCAGTGCTCGAAAGTTCACCTACGAGCAGTACTTC	CSARKFTYEQYF
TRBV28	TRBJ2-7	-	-	TGTGCCAGCAGTTTCCGGGCAGTACCATCCTACGAGCAGTACTTC	CASSFRAVPSYEQYF
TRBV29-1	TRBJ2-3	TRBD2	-	TGCAGCGTTGAACGAGCGGGGATCACAGATACGCAGTATTTT	CSVERAGITDTQYF
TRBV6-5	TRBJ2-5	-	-	TGTGCCAGCAGTTACTACTGGGGAAGTAGAGAGACCCAGTACTTC	CASSYYWGSRETQYF
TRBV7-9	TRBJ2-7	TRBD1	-	TGTGCCAGCACCTCTGGGGGACAGGGCCTCTACGAGCAGTACTTC	CASTSGGQGLYEQYF
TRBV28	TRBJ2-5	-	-	TGTGCCAGCAGGACCGGTTCGGCCGGCCAAGAGACCCAGTACTTC	CASRTGSAGQETQYF
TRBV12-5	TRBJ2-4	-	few	TGTGCTGGGTGGGGGGACTGTAAAAACATTCAGTACTTC	CAGWGDCKNIQYF
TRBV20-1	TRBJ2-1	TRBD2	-	TGCAGTGCGAGAAGCGGGGGGGCCTCTTATGAGCAGTTCTTC	CSARSGGASYEQFF
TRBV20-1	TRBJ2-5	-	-	TGCAGTGCTAGAGATAGGGGACTGAGACAAGAGACCCAGTACTTC	CSARDRGLRQETQYF
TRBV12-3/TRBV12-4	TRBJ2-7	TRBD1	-	TGTGCCAGCAGAGCGACAGGGGGCGGATACGAGCAGTACTTC	CASRATGGGYEQYF
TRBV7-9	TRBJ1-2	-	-	TGTGCCAGCAGCCAGGGTAATAAGGTCTCGCCTAACTATGGCTACACCTTC	CASSQGNKVSPNYGYTF
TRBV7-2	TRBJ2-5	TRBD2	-	TGTGCCAGCAGCTTATTCAGCGGGGGGGTCTGGGAGACCCAGTACTTC	CASSLFSGGVWETQYF
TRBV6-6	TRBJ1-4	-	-	TGTGCCAGCAGTTCTGCCGGGACGCATGAAAAACTGTTTTTT	CASSSAGTHEKLFF